This TCR beta chain was sequenced during a study of blood T cell repertoires in COVID-19. The wider study: The origin of the acute and convalescent COVID-19 samples was the United States, Italy and Spain. The cDNA or gDNA used as material had been derived from T cells, B-cell-depleted T cells, or PBMCs.

The CDR3 totals 14 residues. The V gene's germline CDR1 is MNHEY and CDR2 SMNVEV (reference sequence). V trimming: 5 bases; J trimming: 6 bases; junction bases outside the gene matches: 7. Across about two dozen US areas, participants ranged in age from roughly 18 to 95 years. The study assigned cohorts using participant-reported clinical history. Assay: immunoSEQ multiplex PCR; the TCRdb copy retains only in-frame clones and omits some. The sample includes under 200,000 clones, about 86% of them seen just once. The V and J genes are TRBV27 and TRBJ1-2; 9 bases agree with TRBD1. Sample: PBMCs or T cells enriched from blood (not recorded which). The clonotype was recovered from a woman aged 50 to 60 in a cohort exposed to, infected with or recovered from COVID-19 (not recorded which). The CDR3 loop is CASSRDRDSDGYTF. The CDR3 DNA is TGTGCCAGCAGTAGGGACAGGGATTCGGATGGCTACACCTTC.